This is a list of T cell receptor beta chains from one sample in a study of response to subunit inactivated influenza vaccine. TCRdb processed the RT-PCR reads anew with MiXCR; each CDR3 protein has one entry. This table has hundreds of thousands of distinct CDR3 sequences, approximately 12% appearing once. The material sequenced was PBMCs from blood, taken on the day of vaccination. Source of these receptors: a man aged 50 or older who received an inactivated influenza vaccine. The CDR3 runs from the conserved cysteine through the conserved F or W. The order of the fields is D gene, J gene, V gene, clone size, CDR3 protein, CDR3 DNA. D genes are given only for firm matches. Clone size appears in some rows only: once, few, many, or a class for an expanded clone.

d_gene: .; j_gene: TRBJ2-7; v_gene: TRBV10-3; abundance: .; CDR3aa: CATRRGKDSYEQYF; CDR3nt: TGTGCCACCCGGAGGGGGAAAGACAGCTACGAGCAGTACTTC
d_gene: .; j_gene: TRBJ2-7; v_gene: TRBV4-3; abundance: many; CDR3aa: CASSQDGGYEQYF; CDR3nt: TGCGCCAGCAGCCAAGATGGTGGGTACGAGCAGTACTTC
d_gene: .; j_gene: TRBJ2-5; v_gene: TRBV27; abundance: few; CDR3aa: CARRGETQYF; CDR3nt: TGTGCCAGAAGGGGTGAGACCCAGTACTTC
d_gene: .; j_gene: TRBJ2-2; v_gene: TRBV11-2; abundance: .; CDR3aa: CASSLGRWPALYTGELFF; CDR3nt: TGTGCCAGCAGCTTGGGCCGCTGGCCGGCTCTGTACACCGGGGAGCTGTTTTTT
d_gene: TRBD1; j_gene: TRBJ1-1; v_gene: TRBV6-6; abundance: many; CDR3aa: CASSYEGAEAFF; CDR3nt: TGTGCCAGCAGTTACGAGGGGGCCGAAGCTTTCTTT
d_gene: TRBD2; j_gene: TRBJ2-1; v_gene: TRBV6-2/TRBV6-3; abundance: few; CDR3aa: CASSYELAGGSSYNEQFF; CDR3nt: TGTGCCAGCAGTTACGAACTAGCGGGGGGGAGCTCCTACAATGAGCAGTTCTTC
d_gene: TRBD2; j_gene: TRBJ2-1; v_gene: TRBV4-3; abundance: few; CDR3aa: CASSQDTWGGGASFYNEQFF; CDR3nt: TGCGCCAGCAGCCAAGATACGTGGGGCGGGGGGGCCTCGTTCTACAATGAGCAGTTCTTC
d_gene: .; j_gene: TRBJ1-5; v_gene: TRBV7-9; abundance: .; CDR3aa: CASSSKTDSQPQHF; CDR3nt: TGTGCCAGCAGCTCTAAAACGGACAGCCAGCCCCAGCATTTT
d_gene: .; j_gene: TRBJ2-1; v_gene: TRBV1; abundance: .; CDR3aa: CTSSQGQDGTEHYNEQFF; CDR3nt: TGCACCAGCAGCCAAGGGCAAGACGGGACGGAACACTACAATGAGCAGTTCTTC
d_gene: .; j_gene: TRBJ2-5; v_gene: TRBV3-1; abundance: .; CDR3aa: CASSQGLLAGHGKETQYF; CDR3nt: TGTGCCAGCAGCCAAGGGCTCTTGGCGGGACATGGAAAAGAGACCCAGTACTTC
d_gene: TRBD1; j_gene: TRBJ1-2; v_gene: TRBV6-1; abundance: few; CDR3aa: CASSTGGKEGGYTF; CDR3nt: TGTGCCAGCAGCACAGGGGGCAAGGAAGGTGGCTACACCTTC
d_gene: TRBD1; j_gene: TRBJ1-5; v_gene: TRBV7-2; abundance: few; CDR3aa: CASSRWTGGVSNQPQHF; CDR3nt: TGTGCCAGCAGCCGATGGACAGGGGGAGTTAGCAATCAGCCCCAGCATTTT
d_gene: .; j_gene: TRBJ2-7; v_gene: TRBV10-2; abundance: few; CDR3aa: CASSVWSYEQYF; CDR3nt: TGCGCCAGCAGTGTTTGGTCCTACGAGCAGTACTTC
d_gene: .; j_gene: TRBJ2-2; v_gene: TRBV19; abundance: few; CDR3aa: CASSISSIGELFF; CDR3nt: TGTGCCAGTAGTATTAGTTCAATCGGGGAGCTGTTTTTT
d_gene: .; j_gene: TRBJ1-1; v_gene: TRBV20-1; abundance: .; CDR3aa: CSASGTLNTEAFF; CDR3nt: TGCAGTGCTAGCGGGACACTGAACACTGAAGCTTTCTTT